Given below is one T cell receptor (beta chain) in context. The CDR3 consists of 13 residues. Germline values: CDR1 SNHLY, CDR2 FYNNEI. The V and J ends lost 1 base and 5 bases respectively, with 8 bases between them. Data came from immunoSEQ multiplex PCR; TCRdb stores just in-frame clones and leaves some out. The sample lists about 150,000 clones, 85% to 90% occurring once. This record belongs to a study of blood T cell repertoires in COVID-19. At the level of the study: Italy, Spain and the United States were the sources of the convalescent and acute COVID-19 samples. The analysed material was cDNA or gDNA that came from T cells, B-cell-depleted T cells, or PBMCs.

This receptor was identified in a man aged 55 to 70 with active or convalescent COVID-19. The J gene is TRBJ2-5, the V gene TRBV2; the D gene is possibly TRBD2 (5 bases). The sample comprised peripheral blood. The CDR3 here is CASSEVRRETQYF. DNA of the CDR3: TGTGCCAGCAGTGAAGTCAGGAGGGAGACCCAGTACTTC.